This TCR beta chain was sequenced for a study of T cells in Graves' hyperthyroidism and ophthalmopathy. The source material, RNA transcripts, was used to amplify TCR beta CDR3 regions. The HTBI primer set was used in a first-round RT-PCR of the TCR CDR3. TCRdb redid the calling of the multiplex PCR reads with MiXCR, one entry per CDR3 protein. The sample lists some 250,000 distinct CDR3 sequences; 13% to 15% were seen once. This CDR3 has 15 amino acids. Per the germline V gene, CDR1 is SGHNT and CDR2 is YYREEE (reference sequence). V shed 4 bases, J shed 6 bases, and the junction held 6 bases outside the gene matches.

Sequenced: blood. The receptor's source is a woman aged 50 to 65 with Graves' hyperthyroidism that later progressed to Graves' ophthalmopathy. The V gene is TRBV5-4, the J gene TRBJ2-7, with 14 bases that match TRBD2. CDR3 amino acids: CASSAGLAGVFEQYF. CDR3 DNA sequence: TGTGCCAGCAGCGCGGGACTAGCGGGAGTGTTCGAGCAGTACTTC. The whole variable domain, remainder taken from reference TRBV5-4 and TRBJ2-7, is ETGVTQSPTHLIKTRGQQVTLRCSSQSGHNTVSWYQQALGQGPQFIFQYYREEENGRGNFPPRFSGLQFPNYSSELNVNALELDDSALYLCASSAGLAGVFEQYFGPGTRLTVT.